This T cell receptor beta chain was identified during a study of cytomegalovirus exposure and HLA in healthy donors. General study findings and limits: Within the data, a cluster of highly shared sequence variants was likely a sequencing artifact. Some segments of the V type, notably TRBV6-2 and TRBV6-3, were excluded as indistinguishable.

It was with 60 Vbeta and 13 Jbeta primers that the PCR ran. Libraries were prepared by immunoSEQ multiplex PCR; TCRdb keeps only in-frame clonotypes and omits some of them. The sample includes about 120,000 clones, around 77% of them seen just once. From germline, CDR1 is LGHNA and CDR2 YNFKEQ. Trimming left V 1 base short and J 3 bases short, with 12 bases between. The CDR3 runs 15 residues. About this clone itself: Its matching antigen is unknown.

This TCR came from a man aged 40-49 years in good health and CMV-seropositive. V is TRBV4-2 and J is TRBJ1-1, with D unresolved. The sequenced material came from PBMCs. CDR3 in DNA: TGTGCCAGCAGCCAAGTCCGGGGTAAGGACACTGAAGCTTTCTTT. Translating it yields CASSQVRGKDTEAFF.